This entry describes one TCR beta chain. Its cognate antigen is unknown. This may come from a read error, since a much larger clone is one base off. TCRdb fed the PCR reads into MiXCR, producing one record per CDR3 protein. The data contain about 640,000 distinct CDR3 sequences, 15% to 20% of them seen just once; the ten biggest clones take up 0.85% to 0.9%. A CD8+CD4-CCR7+CD45RA+ phenotype served as the sorting definition for naive CD8 T cells. Germline CDR1 is PRHDT and CDR2 is FYEKMQ (reference sequence). The CDR3 is made up of 14 amino acids. The source of the sample is a study of molecular identifiers for immune sequencing clone quantification. In the study overall: Split five ways in replicates, RNA from around 20,000 or 99,000 naive CD8 cells had four portions sequenced.

Study-wide points: In naive cells, clones above 20 RNA copies held under 1% of molecules, whereas in effector cells they held over 99%. Underestimation of highly expanded clone sizes could arise where identical TCR molecules share a barcode.

The TCR was taken from a human donor in good health. Some libraries in this study had Jurkat cell RNA spiked in. The specimen sequenced was naive CD8+ T cells from blood, with Jurkat cell RNA spiked in. Subset noted: FACS-sorted CD8+CD4-CCR7+CD45RA+ naive T cells. This sequence joins TRBV13 and TRBJ2-3; the match to TRBD1 covers 8 bases. The CDR3 sequence: CASSRGTGDSRNRF. CDR3 DNA: TGTGCCAGCAGCCGAGGGACAGGAGACAGTAGAAATCGTTTT.